A single sample gave rise to the 24 T cell receptor beta chains below, sequenced in a study of blood T cells in healthy people across ages. The authors ran a second PCR of roughly 7 to 11 cycles using a sample-barcoded 5' primer and a J-beta primer mix. MiXCR, applied by TCRdb to the 5' RACE reads, yields one record per CDR3 protein. The table lists hundreds of thousands of distinct CDR3 sequences, approximately 52% of them singletons, with roughly 14% in the top ten. The sample consisted of blood. The receptors stem from a woman aged 80 or over in good health.

The chain employs TRBV6-6 and TRBJ2-7, with D possibly TRBD1 on 5 matching bases. The CDR3 runs to 15 residues. Per germline, CDR1 MNHNY and CDR2 SVGAGI (reference sequence). The V and J ends lost 6 bases and 0 bases respectively, with 15 bases between them. CDR3 DNA: TGTGCCAGCAGCTCACAGGCGTACAGCTCCTACGAGCAGTACTTC. Translation: CASSSQAYSSYEQYF.

The chain employs TRBV10-3 and TRBJ2-5, with 11 nucleotides matching TRBD2. CDR3 length equals 17 residues. In germline, CDR1 is ENHRY, CDR2 SYGVKD. The trim removed 5 bases at V and 0 bases at J, leaving 8 bases unmatched. CDR3 DNA: TGTGCCATCAGTTCACCCTGGACTAGCGGGTACCAAGAGACCCAGTACTTC. It encodes CAISSPWTSGYQETQYF.

This chain links TRBV20-1 with TRBJ2-7; the D gene is possibly TRBD2 (5 bases). The CDR3 runs to 13 residues. The V end was cut by 7 bases, the J end by 3 bases, with 16 bases between. Germline V gives CDR1 DFQATT, CDR2 SNEGSKA (reference sequence). CDR3 DNA: TGCAGTGTCCTGGAGAGGGCACGCTACGAGCAGTACTTC. Its protein is CSVLERARYEQYF.

V gene TRBV3-1 combines with J gene TRBJ2-5; the match to TRBD1 covers 7 bases. The CDR3 has 14 amino acids. The J segment lost 11 bases and the V segment lost 4 bases, leaving 13 bases of the junction unmatched. Germline V gene sequence: CDR1 LGHDT, CDR2 YNNKEL (reference sequence). The CDR3 region is CASSPRQGNNEQYF. CDR3 nucleotides: TGTGCCAGCAGCCCACGACAGGGAAACAATGAGCAGTACTTC.

The genes are TRBV29-1 and TRBJ1-2; the match to TRBD1 covers 8 bases. Germline V CDR1 and CDR2: SQVTM, ANQGSEA. The CDR3 sequence is 12 residues long. With 1 base clipped from V and 9 bases from J, the junction kept 4 bases outside the gene matches. This chain's CDR3 is CSVEAQGARYTF. The CDR3 region has the DNA TGCAGCGTTGAAGCCCAGGGGGCTCGCTACACCTTC. The complete variable domain, with remaining parts taken from reference TRBV29-1 and TRBJ1-2, reads SAVISQKPSRDICQRGTSLTIQCQVDSQVTMMFWYRQQPGQSLTLIATANQGSEATYESGFVIDKFPISRPNLTFSTLTVSNMSPEDSSIYLCSVEAQGARYTFGSGTRLTVV.

The chain has TRBV20-1 and TRBJ1-4; possibly TRBD1 for D (5 bases). CDR1 is DFQATT, CDR2 SNEGSKA, per germline (reference sequence). CDR3 size: 16 residues. Trimming took 3 bases from V and 6 from J, leaving 20 bases between them. In DNA form, the CDR3 reads TGCAGTGCTAGGCCCGACCGCCCCGGGACGGATGAAAAACTGTTTTTT. Its translation is CSARPDRPGTDEKLFF.

As concerns this clonotype: A much larger clonotype is one base distant, so this may be a read error. The chain joins TRBV5-1 to TRBJ2-7, with D possibly TRBD1 on 5 matching bases. Trimming removed 4 bases from V and 5 bases from J, with 13 bases in between. This CDR3 region has 13 residues. The germline gives CDR1 SGHRS, CDR2 YFSETQ. The CDR3: CASSVARVNEQYF. The DNA of the CDR3 is TGCGCCAGCAGCGTGGCCAGGGTCAACGAGCAGTACTTC. Variable domain in full (rest from reference TRBV5-1 and TRBJ2-7): KAGVTQTPRYLIKTRGQQVTLSCSPISGHRSVSWYQQTPGQGLQFLFEYFSETQRNKGNFPGRFSGRQFSNSRSEMNVSTLELGDSALYLCASSVARVNEQYFGPGTRLTVT.

The J gene is TRBJ2-5, the V gene TRBV25-1; 7 bases match TRBD1. After removal of 6 bases from V and 5 bases from J, the junction contained 9 bases not matched to a gene. Per the germline V gene, CDR1 is MGHDK and CDR2 is SYGVNS. The CDR3 extends over 14 amino acids. In DNA form, the CDR3 reads TGTGCCAGCAGGGGGACAGCGGCTGGGGAGACCCAGTACTTC. Amino acid sequence: CASRGTAAGETQYF.

In the case of this clonotype: This may arise from a read error, as a much more abundant clone is one base away. The V and J genes are TRBV18 and TRBJ2-7; D perhaps matches TRBD1 (5 bases). V lost 0 bases and J lost 7, with 13 bases in between. The germline V gene encodes CDR1 KGHSH and CDR2 LQKENI. The CDR3 length is 14 residues. The CDR3 is CASSPPPKDNEQYF. The CDR3 nucleotides are TGTGCCAGCTCACCACCACCTAAGGACAATGAGCAGTACTTC.

This clonotype was counted a few times. CDR3 DNA: TGTGCCAGCAGCCAAGATTTGGGACAGTATTCACCCCTCCACTTT. This translates into CASSQDLGQYSPLHF. The rearrangement joins TRBV14 to TRBJ1-6, with 7 bases fitting TRBD1. Trimming at V came to 0 bases and at J to 8 bases, leaving 4 bases not matched to a gene. The germline V gene has CDR1 SGHDN and CDR2 FVKESK. The CDR3 length is 15 residues.

This clonotype was found a few times. The V call is TRBV4-1, the J call TRBJ2-5; D call uncertain. The ends were cut back, 0 bases at V and 5 bases at J, with 10 bases in the middle. Germline CDR1 MGHRA, CDR2 YSYEKL. The CDR3 has 14 residues. CDR3 nucleotide sequence: TGCGCCAGCAGCCAAGATCCGAGGCGGGAGACCCAGTACTTC. It specifies CASSQDPRRETQYF.

This clonotype was observed a handful of times. This clone may be a read error of a much larger clone one base away. The V gene is TRBV12-3 or TRBV12-4, the J gene TRBJ2-3; D uncertain. The CDR3 has 13 residues. With 6 bases removed from V and 4 bases from J, the gap between germline ends came to 11 bases. CDR3 bases: TGTGCCAGCAGACCGAACTGGGCAGATACGCAGTATTTT. It is translated as CASRPNWADTQYF.

This clonotype was detected many times. Given a much more abundant clone one base away, this may be a read error. The chain recombines TRBV6-5 with TRBJ2-6; unclear D gene. V was pared by 4 bases and J by 2 bases, with 9 bases between. Germline lookup yields CDR1 MNHEY and CDR2 SVGAGI. The CDR3 is 15 residues long. CDR3 DNA sequence: TGTGCCAGCAGTTTAATCGGGCCTGGGGCCAACGTCCTGACTTTC. Translation: CASSLIGPGANVLTF.

This clonotype was recorded many times. The chain has TRBV5-6 and TRBJ2-7, with D unclear. CDR3 size: 13 residues. The germline gives CDR1 SGHDT, CDR2 YYEEEE. Trimming removed 4 bases from V and 2 bases from J, with 10 bases in between. The CDR3: CASSVGGTYEQYF. The CDR3 nucleotides read TGTGCCAGCAGCGTGGGTGGTACCTACGAGCAGTACTTC.

J is TRBJ2-7 and V is TRBV12-5; D might be TRBD2 (6 bases). The germline V gene has CDR1 LGHNT and CDR2 FRNRAP. The CDR3 has 13 amino acids. V gave up 11 bases and J gave up 0 bases, with 14 bases separating them. CDR3 nucleotide sequence: TGTGCTTGTGCAATCGGGGGCTCCTACGAGCAGTACTTC. It translates to CACAIGGSYEQYF.

The chain is built from TRBV3-1 and TRBJ2-7, with a possible D match to TRBD2 (6 bases). CDR1 and CDR2 (germline): LGHDT, YNNKEL (reference sequence). The CDR3 has 12 residues. V was shortened by 1 base and J by 9 bases, with 10 bases between the two germline ends. The CDR3 loop is CASSQVEGGQYF. The CDR3 DNA follows: TGTGCCAGCAGCCAAGTGGAGGGAGGGCAGTACTTC.

The chain combines TRBV6-1 with TRBJ2-5; 12 bases agree with TRBD2. V trimming: 4 bases; J trimming: 5 bases; junction bases outside the gene matches: 20. Germline CDR1 is MNHNS and CDR2 is SASEGT. This CDR3 is 20 amino acids long. CDR3 sequence reads: CASSGGGLAGRPDILETQYF. Written as DNA, the CDR3 is TGTGCCAGCAGTGGGGGTGGACTAGCGGGGAGGCCTGATATCCTGGAGACCCAGTACTTC.

This clonotype was observed at least ten times. This chain joins TRBV7-8 and TRBJ2-1; D gene unclear. V lost 2 bases and J 2 bases, leaving 16 bases between the germline ends. Germline lookup yields CDR1 SGHVS and CDR2 FQNEAQ. This CDR3 comprises 17 residues. CDR3 sequence (DNA): TGTGCCAGCAGCTTACCACCGGGCTTCCCCCCCTACAATGAGCAGTTCTTC. Translated, it gives CASSLPPGFPPYNEQFF.

The chain joins TRBV6-2 or TRBV6-3 to TRBJ1-1; tentatively, D is TRBD1 (6 bases). The CDR3 extends over 14 amino acids. V was trimmed by 3 bases and J by 1 base, leaving 9 bases between them. Germline CDR1 is MNHEY and CDR2 is SVGEGT. For the CDR3, the DNA is TGTGCCAGCAGTTATTGGGGACAGAACACTGAAGCTTTCTTT. This codes for CASSYWGQNTEAFF.

DNA of the CDR3: TGCAGCGTTCGCGGGGGTTCCTACAATGAGCAGTTCTTC. Amino acid sequence: CSVRGGSYNEQFF. The rearrangement links TRBV29-1 to TRBJ2-1; 7 bases line up with TRBD2. This CDR3 has 13 residues. Per germline, CDR1 SQVTM and CDR2 ANQGSEA. V lost 5 bases and J lost 1; bases outside the gene matches: 2.

At least ten counts were recorded for this clonotype. DNA of the CDR3: TGTGCCAGCAGCCCGGGACAGGGCGCAGATACGCAGTATTTT. This translates into CASSPGQGADTQYF. The chain carries TRBV7-2 and TRBJ2-3; TRBD1 matches at 9 bases. The germline V gene has CDR1 SGHTA and CDR2 FQGNSA. Trimming took 5 bases from V and 4 from J; bases not matched to a gene: 4. The CDR3 has 14 amino acids.

V usage is TRBV18 and J usage is TRBJ1-1; D remains ambiguous. Germline assignment: CDR1 KGHSH and CDR2 LQKENI. Trimming shortened V by 2 bases and J by 2 bases, and 15 bases separated the two germline ends. There are 16 residues in the CDR3. CDR3 protein: CASSPSSRGGNTEAFF. CDR3 coding DNA: TGTGCCAGCTCACCATCAAGTCGGGGAGGTAACACTGAAGCTTTCTTT.

This clonotype appeared many times. The J gene is TRBJ2-3, the V gene TRBV6-5; D is uncertain. Germline-derived CDR1 and CDR2 are MNHEY and SVGAGI. Deletions cut 5 bases from V and 4 bases from J, with 10 bases between. The CDR3 is 13 amino acids. CDR3 amino acids: CASSVNRADTQYF. The DNA of the CDR3 is TGTGCCAGCAGTGTGAACCGAGCAGATACGCAGTATTTT.

CDR3 coding DNA: TGTGCCAGCAGCCGAGAAGGGACCACCGTATACAATGAGCAGTTCTTC. It encodes CASSREGTTVYNEQFF. This rearrangement joins TRBV3-1 to TRBJ2-1; the D gene could be TRBD1 or TRBD2 (5 bases each). This CDR3 comprises 16 residues. CDR1 and CDR2 from the germline V gene are LGHDT and YNNKEL (reference sequence). V was shortened by 4 bases and J by 4 bases, with 17 bases between the two germline ends.